This T cell receptor beta chain comes out of a study of Ad26.COV2.S vaccination and SARS-CoV-2 variants. Germline assignment: CDR1 MDHEN and CDR2 SYDVKM. Trimming stripped 7 bases from V and 6 bases from J, with 13 bases between. The CDR3 extends over 12 amino acids. Treatment: around 19 received Ad26.COV2.S at low or high dose, single or two shots; 5 received placebo; per-sample allocation not given. Vaccine and placebo recipients were sampled on day 63 after the first injection. Clones were sequenced by immunoSEQ multiplex PCR, and TCRdb holds only the in-frame ones, with some missing. The sample includes around 450,000 clones, around 89% seen only once; the top ten take about 4%.

This sequence was found in a person aged 18-60 years who received the Ad26.COV2.S COVID-19 vaccine or a placebo. The chain carries TRBV28 and TRBJ2-7; weak D call: TRBD2 (6 bases). This sample comprised peripheral blood, obtained in a trial of Ad26.COV2.S vaccine versus placebo. The CDR3 coding sequence is TGTGCCAGCAACCCGGGGAGGCCCGAGCAGTACTTC. This sequence encodes CASNPGRPEQYF.